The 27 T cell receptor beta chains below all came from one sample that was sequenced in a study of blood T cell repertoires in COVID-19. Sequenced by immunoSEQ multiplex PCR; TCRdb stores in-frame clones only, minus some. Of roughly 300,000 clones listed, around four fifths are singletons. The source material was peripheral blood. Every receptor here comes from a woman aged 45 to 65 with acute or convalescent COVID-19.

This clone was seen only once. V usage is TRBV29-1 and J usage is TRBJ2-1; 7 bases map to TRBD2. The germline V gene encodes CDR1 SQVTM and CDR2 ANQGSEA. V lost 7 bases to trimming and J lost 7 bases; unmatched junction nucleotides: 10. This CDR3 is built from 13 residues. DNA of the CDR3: TGCAGCGCTGCGGGGGTCTCGGTGAATGAGCAGTTCTTC. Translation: CSAAGVSVNEQFF.

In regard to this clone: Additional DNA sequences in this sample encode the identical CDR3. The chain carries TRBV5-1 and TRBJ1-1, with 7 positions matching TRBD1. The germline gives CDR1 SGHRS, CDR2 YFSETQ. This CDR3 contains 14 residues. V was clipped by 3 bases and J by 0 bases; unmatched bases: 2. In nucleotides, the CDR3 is TGCGCCAGCAGCTGGGACAGCCTGAACACTGAAGCTTTCTTT. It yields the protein CASSWDSLNTEAFF.

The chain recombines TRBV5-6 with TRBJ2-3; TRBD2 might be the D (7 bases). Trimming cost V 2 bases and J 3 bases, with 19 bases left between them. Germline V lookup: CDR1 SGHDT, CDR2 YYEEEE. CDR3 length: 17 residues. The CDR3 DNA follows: TGTGCCAGCAGCTTCCCCTCGGGGGGCGATTGGACAGATACGCAGTATTTT. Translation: CASSFPSGGDWTDTQYF.

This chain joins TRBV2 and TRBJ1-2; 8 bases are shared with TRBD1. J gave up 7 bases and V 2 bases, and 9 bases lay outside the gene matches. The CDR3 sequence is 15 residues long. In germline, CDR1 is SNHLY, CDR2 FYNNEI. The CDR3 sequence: CASSENPTGAIGYTF. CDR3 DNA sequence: TGTGCCAGCAGTGAAAACCCGACAGGGGCAATTGGCTACACCTTC.

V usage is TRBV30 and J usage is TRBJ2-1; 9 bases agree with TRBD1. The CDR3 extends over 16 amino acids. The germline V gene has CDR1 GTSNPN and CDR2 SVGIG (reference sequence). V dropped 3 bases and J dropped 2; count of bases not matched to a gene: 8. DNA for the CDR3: TGTGCCTGGAGGGATTCGGACAGGGGCCCCTACAATGAGCAGTTCTTC. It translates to CAWRDSDRGPYNEQFF.

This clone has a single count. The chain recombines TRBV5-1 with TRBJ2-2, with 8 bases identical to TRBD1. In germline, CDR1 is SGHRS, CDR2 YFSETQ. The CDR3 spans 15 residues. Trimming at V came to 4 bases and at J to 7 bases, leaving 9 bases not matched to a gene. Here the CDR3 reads CASSIRTGRDGELFF. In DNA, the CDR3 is TGCGCCAGCAGCATCCGGACAGGGCGGGACGGGGAGCTGTTTTTT.

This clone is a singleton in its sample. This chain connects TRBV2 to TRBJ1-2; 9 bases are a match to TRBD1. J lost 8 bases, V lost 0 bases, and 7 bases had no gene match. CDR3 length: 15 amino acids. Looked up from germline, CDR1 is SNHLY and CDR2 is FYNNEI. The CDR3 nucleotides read TGTGCCAGCAGTGAAGCCGGGACAGGGTGGCGGGGCTACACCTTC. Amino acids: CASSEAGTGWRGYTF.

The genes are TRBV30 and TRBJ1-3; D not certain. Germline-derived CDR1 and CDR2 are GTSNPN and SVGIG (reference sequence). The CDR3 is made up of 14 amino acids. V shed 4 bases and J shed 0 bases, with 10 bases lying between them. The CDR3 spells CAWMRMSSGNTIYF. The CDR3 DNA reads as TGTGCCTGGATGAGGATGAGCTCTGGAAACACCATATATTTT.

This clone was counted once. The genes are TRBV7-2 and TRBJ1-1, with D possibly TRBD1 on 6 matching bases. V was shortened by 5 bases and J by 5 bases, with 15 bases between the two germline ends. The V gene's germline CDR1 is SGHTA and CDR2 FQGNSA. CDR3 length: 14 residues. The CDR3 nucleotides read TGTGCCAGCAGCAGCCAGGGGTATACGACTGAAGCTTTCTTT. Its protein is CASSSQGYTTEAFF.

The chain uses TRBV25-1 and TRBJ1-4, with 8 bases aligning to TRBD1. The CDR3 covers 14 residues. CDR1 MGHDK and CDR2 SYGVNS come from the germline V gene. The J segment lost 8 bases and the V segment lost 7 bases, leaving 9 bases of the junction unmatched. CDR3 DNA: TGTGCCAGCAATCGGTGGACAGGGAGGGAAAAACTGTTTTTT. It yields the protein CASNRWTGREKLFF.

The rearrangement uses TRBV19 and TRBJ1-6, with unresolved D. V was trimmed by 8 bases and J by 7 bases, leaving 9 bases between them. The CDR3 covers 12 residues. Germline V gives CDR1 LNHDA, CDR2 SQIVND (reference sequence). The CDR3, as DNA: TGTGCCAGTGCGACGGGAAATTCACCCCTCCACTTT. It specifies CASATGNSPLHF.

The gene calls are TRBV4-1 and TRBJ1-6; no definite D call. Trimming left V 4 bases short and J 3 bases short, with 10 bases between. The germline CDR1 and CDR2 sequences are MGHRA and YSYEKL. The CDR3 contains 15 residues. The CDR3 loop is CASSPPRGYNSPLHF. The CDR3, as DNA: TGCGCCAGCAGCCCTCCACGCGGCTATAATTCACCCCTCCACTTT.

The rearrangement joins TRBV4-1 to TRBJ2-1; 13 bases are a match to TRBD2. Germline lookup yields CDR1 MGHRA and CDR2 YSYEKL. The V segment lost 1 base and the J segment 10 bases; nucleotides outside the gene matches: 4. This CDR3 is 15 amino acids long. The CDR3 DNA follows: TGCGCCAGCAGCCAAGGACTAGCGGGGGGACGGGAGCAGTTCTTC. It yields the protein CASSQGLAGGREQFF.

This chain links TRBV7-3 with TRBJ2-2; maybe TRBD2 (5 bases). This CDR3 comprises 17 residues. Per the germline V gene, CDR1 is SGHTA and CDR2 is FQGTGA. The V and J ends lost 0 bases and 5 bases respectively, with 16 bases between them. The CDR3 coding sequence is TGTGCCAGCAGCTTAACTAGCGTTCCGGGTCGTACCGGGGAGCTGTTTTTT. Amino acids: CASSLTSVPGRTGELFF. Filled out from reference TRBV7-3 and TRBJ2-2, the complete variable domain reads GAGVSQTPSNKVTEKGKYVELRCDPISGHTALYWYRQSLGQGPEFLIYFQGTGAADDSGLPNDRFFAVRPEGSVSTLKIQRTERGDSAVYLCASSLTSVPGRTGELFFGEGSRLTVL.

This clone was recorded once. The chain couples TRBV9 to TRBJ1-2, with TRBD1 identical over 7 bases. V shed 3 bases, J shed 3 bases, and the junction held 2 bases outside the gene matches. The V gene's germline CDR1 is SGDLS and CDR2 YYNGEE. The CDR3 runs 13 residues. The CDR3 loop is CASSADRHYGYTF. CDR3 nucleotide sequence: TGTGCCAGCAGCGCGGACAGGCACTATGGCTACACCTTC.

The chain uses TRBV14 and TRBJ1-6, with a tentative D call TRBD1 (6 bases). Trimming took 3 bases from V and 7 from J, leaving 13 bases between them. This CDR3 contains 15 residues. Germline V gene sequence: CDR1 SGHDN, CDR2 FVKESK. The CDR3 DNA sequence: TGTGCCAGCAGCCACCGCAGGGGTGTAAATTCACCCCTCCACTTT. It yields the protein CASSHRRGVNSPLHF.

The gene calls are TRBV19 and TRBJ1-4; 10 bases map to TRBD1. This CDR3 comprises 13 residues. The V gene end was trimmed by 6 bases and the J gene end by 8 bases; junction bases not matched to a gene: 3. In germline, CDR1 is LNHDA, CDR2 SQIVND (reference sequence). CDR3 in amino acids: CASSRDRGEKLFF. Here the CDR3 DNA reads TGTGCCAGTAGCCGGGACAGGGGCGAAAAACTGTTTTTT. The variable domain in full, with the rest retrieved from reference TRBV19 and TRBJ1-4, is DGGITQSPKYLFRKEGQNVTLSCEQNLNHDAMYWYRQDPGQGLRLIYYSQIVNDFQKGDIAEGYSVSREKKESFPLTVTSAQKNPTAFYLCASSRDRGEKLFFGSGTQLSVL.

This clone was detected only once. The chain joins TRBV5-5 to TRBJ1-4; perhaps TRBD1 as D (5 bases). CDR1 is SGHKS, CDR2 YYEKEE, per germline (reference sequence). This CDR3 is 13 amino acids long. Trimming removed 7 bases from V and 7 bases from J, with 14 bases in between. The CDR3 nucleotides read TGTGCCAGCGCTCCGGGAGGGACTGAAAAACTGTTTTTT. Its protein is CASAPGGTEKLFF.

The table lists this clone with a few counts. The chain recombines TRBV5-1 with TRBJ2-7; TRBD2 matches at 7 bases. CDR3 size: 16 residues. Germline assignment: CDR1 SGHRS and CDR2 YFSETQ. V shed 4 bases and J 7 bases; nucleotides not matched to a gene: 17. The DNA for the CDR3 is TGCGCCAGCAGCCCTCTCCCCAGCGGGACTTCAAGGGAGCAGTACTTC. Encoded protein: CASSPLPSGTSREQYF.

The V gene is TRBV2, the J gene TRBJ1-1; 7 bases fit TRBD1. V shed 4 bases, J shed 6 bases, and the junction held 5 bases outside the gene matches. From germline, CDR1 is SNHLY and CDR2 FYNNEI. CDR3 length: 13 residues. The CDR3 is CASSVRGPSEAFF. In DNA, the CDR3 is TGTGCCAGCAGTGTTAGGGGGCCCTCTGAAGCTTTCTTT.

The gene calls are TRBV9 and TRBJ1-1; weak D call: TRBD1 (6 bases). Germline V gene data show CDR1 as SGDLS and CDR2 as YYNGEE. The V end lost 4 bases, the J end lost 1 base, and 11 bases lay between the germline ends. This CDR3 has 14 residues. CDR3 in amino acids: CASSFDRTNTEAFF. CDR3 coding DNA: TGTGCCAGCAGCTTCGACAGGACGAACACTGAAGCTTTCTTT.

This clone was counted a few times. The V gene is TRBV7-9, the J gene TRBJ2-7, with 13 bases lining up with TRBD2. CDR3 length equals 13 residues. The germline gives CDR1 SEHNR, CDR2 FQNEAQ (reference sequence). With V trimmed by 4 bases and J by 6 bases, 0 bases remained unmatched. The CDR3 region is CASSWTSGSEQYF. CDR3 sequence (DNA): TGTGCCAGCAGCTGGACTAGCGGGAGCGAGCAGTACTTC.

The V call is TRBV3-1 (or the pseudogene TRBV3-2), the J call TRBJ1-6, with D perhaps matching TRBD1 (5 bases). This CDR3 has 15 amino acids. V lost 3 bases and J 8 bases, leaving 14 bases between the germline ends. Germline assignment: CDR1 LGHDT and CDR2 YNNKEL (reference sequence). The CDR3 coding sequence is TGTGCCAGCAGCCACAGGGAGGTTTGGGATTCACCCCTCCACTTT. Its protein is CASSHREVWDSPLHF.

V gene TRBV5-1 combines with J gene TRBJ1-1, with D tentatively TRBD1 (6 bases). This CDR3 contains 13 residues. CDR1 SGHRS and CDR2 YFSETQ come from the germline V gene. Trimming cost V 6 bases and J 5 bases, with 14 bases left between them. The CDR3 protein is CASNRAGATEAFF. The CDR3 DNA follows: TGCGCCAGCAACCGGGCGGGGGCGACTGAAGCTTTCTTT.

CDR3 DNA: TGTGCCAGCAGCATCGGGACAGGGGGCAACAATGAGCAGTTCTTC. Protein product: CASSIGTGGNNEQFF. V usage is TRBV9 and J usage is TRBJ2-1; 12 positions match TRBD1. This CDR3 is built from 15 residues. In germline, CDR1 is SGDLS, CDR2 YYNGEE. V trimming: 4 bases; J trimming: 5 bases; junction bases outside the gene matches: 4.

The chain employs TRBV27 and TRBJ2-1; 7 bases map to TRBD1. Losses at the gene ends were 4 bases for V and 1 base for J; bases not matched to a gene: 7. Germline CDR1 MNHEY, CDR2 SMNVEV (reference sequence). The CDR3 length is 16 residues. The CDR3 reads CASSSRQGQSYNEQFF. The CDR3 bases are TGTGCCAGCAGTTCCCGACAGGGCCAGTCCTACAATGAGCAGTTCTTC.

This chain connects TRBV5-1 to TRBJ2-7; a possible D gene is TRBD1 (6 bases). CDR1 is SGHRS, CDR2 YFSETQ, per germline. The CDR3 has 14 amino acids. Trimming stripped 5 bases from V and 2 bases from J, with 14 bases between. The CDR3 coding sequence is TGCGCCAGCAGTACCGGGACACTGACCTACGAGCAGTACTTC. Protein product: CASSTGTLTYEQYF.